This T cell receptor beta chain was captured by sequencing in a study of T-cell reconstitution after alpha-beta-depleted transplantation in children. Study-wide findings and caveats: Newly produced T cells mostly accounted for T-cell counts and diversity one year post-transplant.

This clonotype occurred many times. Its antigen is currently unknown. TCRbeta library preparation incorporated unique molecular identifiers. One entry per CDR3 protein results from TCRdb running MiXCR on the PCR reads. The repertoire includes about 580,000 distinct CDR3 sequences, roughly 24% of them detected once, and over 12% sits in the top ten. The input for sequencing was PBMCs, mostly from graft donor cells, taken 360 days after TCRalphabeta/CD19-depleted stem cell transplant. This TCR derives from a boy under two years old who had a stem cell transplant for acute myeloid leukemia, so the T cells may come from the graft donor.

The CDR3 sequence: CSASTTRGRNEQFF. CDR3 DNA: TGCAGTGCTAGTACGACCCGGGGACGCAATGAGCAGTTCTTC. The rearrangement links TRBV20-1 to TRBJ2-1; D tentatively reads TRBD1 or TRBD2 (5 bases each). Germline CDR1 and CDR2: DFQATT and SNEGSKA (reference sequence). This CDR3 contains 14 residues. Trimming removed 3 bases at V and 6 bases at J, with 15 bases between.